This TCR beta chain is drawn from a study of T cell repertoires in cytomegalovirus infection. For the study at large: Indications of both CMV infection and matching HLA type were provided by public TCR beta signatures.

TCRdb used MiXCR to reprocess the reads, holding one entry per CDR3 protein. The data show about 570,000 distinct CDR3 sequences, 40% seen once. This clonotype showed up just a few times. Antigen specificity is unknown. General study results and limits: Dominant in the ex vivo response were TCR beta clonotypes restricted by HLA-C and specific for CMV.

This receptor was taken from a human donor in good health (CMV status not recorded). Some clones in this sample may be carry-over from other donors' samples. This material consisted of cultured PBMCs, taken from culture after CMV antigen stimulation.

The CDR3, as DNA: TGTGCCAGCAGCCCGGAGACGGGGAACACTGAAGCTTTCTTT. This translates into CASSPETGNTEAFF. V and J are TRBV5-4 and TRBJ1-1, with D uncertain. V was trimmed by 4 bases and J by 1 base, leaving 11 bases between them. The V gene's germline CDR1 is SGHNT and CDR2 YYREEE (reference sequence). This CDR3 comprises 14 residues.